Sequencing of this T cell receptor beta chain was carried out in a study of cytomegalovirus exposure and HLA in healthy donors (dated by TCRdb to the late 2010s). Background on the whole study: In an earlier analysis of roughly 500 of the donors, 250 to 350 Gb of sequence data and approximately 120 million unique TCR beta sequences from 180 million or so T cells were reported. A later genetic analysis used genome-wide SNP genotypes for about 60% of the 666 donors, treating that subset as a discovery cohort. Donor age, sex, ethnicity and CMV serostatus were collected together with the repertoire data. The study combined high-throughput TCR immunosequencing, statistical association of individual TCRs with disease status, and machine learning to predict cytomegalovirus infection status. Of the roughly 400 genotyped donors, 81% fell in the genetic ancestry cluster associated with self-reported Caucasian donors. An earlier analysis of several hundred of the donors used high-throughput TCR beta sequencing to judge whether each TCR beta V gene segment behaved as functional or pseudogenic. Typing coverage varied by locus: roughly 629-630 donors for A, B, C, DRB1 and DQB1; under 550 for DQA1; around 570 for DPA1; fewer than 480 for DPB1. Among about 390 genotyped donors of the cohort, an average of roughly 240,000 unique TCR beta nucleotide sequences were sequenced per donor, approximately 20% of them non-productive. The study used immunosequencing to profile the T cell repertoires of 666 subjects and linked those repertoires to cytomegalovirus serostatus. The study aimed to test whether signatures of past pathogen exposure could be identified by cataloging public T cell receptors. Roughly five DR-DQ haplotypes were treated as single units for association and clustering because of strong linkage in the cohort. A later analysis re-examined previously published TCR beta repertoires from several hundred donors and added high-resolution HLA genotyping to investigate patterns of TCR occurrence. The later analysis used no new phenotypic data to find candidate immune exposures, relying instead on TCR beta sequences and their occurrence across donors. An early release that covered approximately 600 HLA-typed donors contained around 300 gigabases of sequencing data and tens of millions of unique TCR sequences. All discovery cohort repertoires had been generated using a single sequencing platform. HLA typing covered class I and class II loci at four-digit resolution. Along with the roughly 670-subject first cohort, a separate validation cohort of approximately 110 different subjects was used.

To prepare the library, the immunoSEQ multiplex PCR assay was applied. For the multiplex PCR, a mixture combining 60 forward primers for TCR Vbeta segments and 13 reverse primers for TCR Jbeta segments was used. The CDR3 region of rearranged TCR beta genes was amplified from genomic DNA by a multiplex PCR assay. On the Illumina HiSeq System, the amplified TCR beta libraries were sequenced as 87-base-pair reads. Under the source paper's analysis protocol: A later analysis counted about 80 million unique TCR beta chains across the 666 repertoires, and about 10 million of these chains were shared by at least two donors. A nearest-neighbor algorithm error-corrected the raw reads and collapsed the reads into unique sequences, merging closely related sequences to remove PCR and sequencing errors. V, D and J gene segments were assigned by aligning CDR3 sequences to IMGT reference sequences. For a sequence to be retained, a match of at least six nucleotides to both a V gene segment and a J gene segment was required. A rearrangement counted as productive if the CDR3 had no stop codons and remained in frame with V and J, and every other rearrangement counted as non-productive. Following IMGT convention, CDR3 was defined as the stretch from the second conserved V-encoded cysteine up to the conserved J-encoded phenylalanine. Sequences without an unambiguous match to a single V gene segment were excluded from the earlier analysis of 587 of the donors. An earlier analysis of fewer than 750 of the donors called V segments functional above 56.7% productive rearrangements and segregating when the between-donor standard deviation exceeded 5%. A statistical classification framework was built for diagnosing cytomegalovirus status from the catalog of TCR beta chain sequences. In a later analysis, V and J genes were assigned by comparing TCR nucleotide sequences against IMGT/GENE-DB human TR gene sequences. A later analysis assigned CDR3 sequences and most-parsimonious VDJ recombination scenarios with the TCRdist pipeline. In a later analysis, each TCR beta chain was defined by its CDR3 amino acid sequence together with its V-gene family, and reads without a unique V-gene family were excluded. A later analysis removed 592 highly shared, low-generation-probability nucleotide sequences to deal with suspected cross-contamination and a sequencing artifact. A later analysis calculated a clonal expansion index for each public chain from normalized within-repertoire ranks of inferred template counts. In a later analysis, generation probabilities were computed with a VDJ recombination model fitted to out-of-frame rearrangements, and the resulting probabilities were checked against IGoR. A later analysis scored TCR-TCR, TCR-HLA and TCR-CMV co-occurrence with hypergeometric tests, applying a repertoire-size bias correction to TCR pairs. In a later analysis, false discovery rates were estimated by permuting HLA or CMV assignments 20 times. A later analysis grouped co-occurring TCRs with DBSCAN, adding TCRdist sequence similarity when clustering within HLA-allele-positive subsets. Co-occurrence clustering excluded repertoires with fewer than 30,000 or more than 120,000 public chains, plus five with anomalous nucleotide sharing. The clones in this table, taken by TCRdb from immuneACCESS, are in-frame only. Not every clone is retained; where verified, under half of the shortfall comes from an unresolved V gene, and the cause of the rest is unknown. V, J and clone size are taken as reported in that table, and D and trimming were inferred from the DNA itself. Across this sample there are about 140,000 clones, with 70% to 85% seen only once. 6.5% of the sample is held by the ten biggest clonotypes.

The cohort comprised several hundred healthy bone marrow donors. Cohort members were all nominally healthy when sampled, although unrecorded immune exposures were likely present. The donor was CMV seropositive and was included in the group of almost 300 seropositive cohort members. Each donor provided a peripheral blood sample, and peripheral blood mononuclear cells were used for TCR beta sequencing. Genomic DNA was extracted from the blood cell samples with the Qiagen DNeasy Blood Extraction Kit. The CDR1 and CDR2 encoded by the germline V gene are KGHSH and LQKENI. Inclusive of the bounding cysteine and phenylalanine, the CDR3 is 15 residues long. The sequence is cut down to CDR3 DNA, 45 bases in frame from base 1. Relative to germline, V is missing 4 bases and J is missing 6 bases, with 6 bases of the junction outside any gene match. Results the study describes overall, beyond this receptor: Strong co-occurrence of HLA alleles, especially DR and DQ, made assigning TCR associations to individual alleles difficult. The presence/absence analyses assumed that sequencing depth was roughly uniform across donors, and that assumption may not be true. In both the original and validation cohorts, the classifier was reported to diagnose cytomegalovirus status with high specificity and sensitivity. Broadly in line with IMGT annotations, most TCR beta V segments showed up in productive rearrangements about 90% or about 30% of the time in an earlier analysis of 587 of the donors. The study gave a list of 150 to 200 TCR beta chains associated with cytomegalovirus. A further reported finding was that TCR beta sequences accurately predicted the HLA-A and HLA-B alleles for most subjects in the first cohort. At a false discovery rate of 0.05, a later analysis linked approximately 18,000 TCR beta sequences to specific HLA alleles. According to a later analysis, TCR association rates differed among HLA loci, with DRB1 alleles showing the most associated TCRs and HLA-C alleles showing the fewest. Correlated functional status among segregating V segments might be attributable to linkage disequilibrium, but an unknown experimental factor could not be ruled out. According to a later analysis, most CMV-associated TCR beta chains appeared to be HLA-restricted, and the HLA associations seemed to be driven largely by CMV exposure. Because counts were too low, 15 to 20 rarely observed V segments, including chromosome 9 orphons, were excluded from the earlier analysis of about 500 of the donors. The cohort was sequenced for TCR beta chains only, and without alpha or paired-chain data the features that could be detected were limited. While some public TCRs were present in many individuals, most TCR sequences turned up only very rarely across donors. Because the 87-base-pair reads could not distinguish some IMGT-functional V segments, including TRBV6-2 and TRBV6-3, those segments were excluded. V-gene and J-gene trimming of TCR beta chains was associated with a missense DCLRE1C variant in a later genetic analysis, and the association was replicated in an independent cohort. A later analysis found that HLA-associated TCR beta chains were more clonally expanded and had lower generation probabilities than equally common non-associated chains. A cluster of highly shared sequence variants was judged likely to be a technical artifact of the sequencing pipeline. A few of the identified cytomegalovirus-associated TCR beta chains were confirmed in vitro to be specific for cytomegalovirus antigens. HLA typing was unavailable for some donors at each locus, so association tests used only the typed subset. According to a later analysis, parvovirus B19, influenza, CMV and Epstein-Barr virus appeared linked to several top co-occurrence clusters. The authors suggested that the approach could potentially be generalized to other disease states and immunological phenotypes. In a later genetic analysis, fewer N-insertions in productive TCRs were reported among donors in an Asian-associated ancestry cluster than the roughly 700-donor mean. CMV serostatus was the only immune exposure information available for the cohort.

Details on this clone: Its target antigen remains unknown. Base qualities are not recorded, but no much larger clone differs from it by a single base.

The TCR comes from a man aged 40-49 years in good health and CMV-seropositive. The sample taken for sequencing was PBMCs. The chain is assembled from TRBV18 and TRBJ2-7; 13 bases in the junction line up with TRBD2. This receptor has the CDR3 CASSRGLAGDSEQYF. The base sequence is TGTGCCAGCTCACGCGGACTAGCGGGAGACAGCGAGCAGTACTTC.